This TCR beta chain was sequenced in a study of T cell changes during pregnancy in multiple sclerosis. On this clone itself: Additional DNA sequences in this sample encode the identical CDR3.

This table comes from immunoSEQ multiplex PCR, and its TCRdb copy is limited to in-frame clones, with some not included. Of about 27,000 clones listed, approximately 92% are singletons. CDR3 length equals 15 residues. Germline V lookup: CDR1 SGDLS, CDR2 YYNGEE. After removal of 3 bases from V and 0 bases from J, the junction contained 4 bases not matched to a gene. The sequencing here drew on CD8+ T cells from peripheral blood mononuclear cells, taken in the second trimester of pregnancy. The chain joins TRBV9 to TRBJ2-3, with 7 bases that match TRBD1. The TCR comes from a female donor with multiple sclerosis, enrolled in a pregnancy study. CDR3 DNA: TGTGCCAGCAGCGCTGGACAGGAAAGCACAGATACGCAGTATTTT. This gives the protein CASSAGQESTDTQYF.